This TCR beta chain was sequenced during a study of T cell responses to AZD1222 COVID-19 vaccine. The germline V gene has CDR1 GTSNPN and CDR2 SVGIG (reference sequence). V was shortened by 8 bases and J by 3 bases, with 20 bases between the two germline ends. This CDR3 comprises 15 residues. Profiling relied on immunoSEQ multiplex PCR, and the TCRdb table lists in-frame clones only, not all of them. The sample has some 100,000 clones; about 86% are singletons. The clonotype was recovered from an adult in good health. The V and J genes are TRBV30 and TRBJ2-1; D may be TRBD2 (6 bases). Sequencing was performed on peripheral blood, taken on day 0 of AZD1222 vaccination. The CDR3 nucleotides read TGTGCCCGGGGTGCTCCGGGAGCGAACTACAATGAGCAGTTCTTC. Its protein is CARGAPGANYNEQFF.